The 5 T cell receptor beta chains given below trace back to one sample, sequenced in a study of vaccination effects on CD4 cells after COVID-19 (dated by TCRdb to 2022 to 2024). In the ViraFEST assay, PBMC were stimulated with viral peptide pools, and TCR sequencing was then used to find antigen-specific CD4+ T cell clonotypes based on their expansion. After around 11 days of culture, CD4+ T cells were isolated with the EasySep CD4+ T cell isolation kit. Library preparation was by the immunoSEQ multiplex PCR assay. TCRdb limited this immuneACCESS table to in-frame rearrangements with V and J called. A share of clones is missing; checked studies link under half to unresolved V genes, and the rest is unexplained. Here the sample has 50,000 to 65,000 clones; 75% to 90% occur a single time. The top ten clonotypes cover about 2.3% of the sample. Their cognate antigens are unknown. The specimen comprised CD4+ T cells from PBMCs cultured with HCoV-229E spike peptides, sampled before COVID-19 vaccination. The sample's cell subset or site, from its label and the paper: HCoV-229E spike overlapping peptide pool stimulation. These receptors all stem from a human donor who received a COVID-19 vaccine.

The chain links TRBV11-2 to TRBJ2-4, with TRBD2 matching 8 bases. The germline V gene has CDR1 SGHAT and CDR2 FQNNGV. The ends lost 3 bases at V and 8 bases at J; junction bases unmatched: 12. The CDR3 extends over 16 amino acids. CDR3 amino acids: CASSFGYGGGTDIQYF. CDR3 in DNA: TGTGCCAGCAGCTTTGGTTATGGCGGGGGGACGGACATTCAGTACTTC.

CDR3 bases: TGTGCCAGCAGTGATTACGAGACCCAGTACTTC. Amino acids: CASSDYETQYF. The V gene is TRBV2, the J gene TRBJ2-5, with D uncertain. CDR3 length: 11 residues. The germline V and J ends were trimmed by 3 bases and 5 bases, with 4 bases remaining between them. Germline CDR1 is SNHLY and CDR2 is FYNNEI.

CDR3 DNA sequence: TGTGCCAGTAGTATCTGCGACAGGGGCTCCTACGAGCAGTACGTC. Its protein is CASSICDRGSYEQYV. This chain links TRBV19 with TRBJ2-7; 8 bases fit TRBD1. The CDR3 consists of 15 residues. V shed 3 bases and J 0 bases; nucleotides not matched to a gene: 4. The germline CDR1 and CDR2 sequences are LNHDA and SQIVND (reference sequence).

The chain is built from TRBV5-1 and TRBJ2-3; 11 bases are shared with TRBD2. From germline, CDR1 is SGHRS and CDR2 YFSETQ. Trimming cost V 0 bases and J 5 bases; bases outside gene matches: 5. This CDR3 region has 16 residues. This CDR3 is CASSLEPSGGRDTQYF. CDR3 DNA: TGCGCCAGCAGCTTGGAACCTAGCGGGGGGAGAGATACGCAGTATTTT.

This clone came up a few times. This rearrangement joins TRBV5-8 to TRBJ1-1, with D possibly TRBD1 on 5 matching bases. The germline V gene encodes CDR1 SGHTS and CDR2 YDEGEE. CDR3 length: 13 residues. V lost 1 base to trimming and J lost 8 bases, with 12 bases between them. CDR3 sequence (DNA): TGTGCCAGCAGCTTGCGACCGGGACCAGAAGCTTTCTTT. It yields the protein CASSLRPGPEAFF.